This T cell receptor beta chain was documented in a study of blood T cells in healthy people across ages. As for the study in general: In model experiments, template switching was able to capture about one barcoded beta molecule for every two T cells that were present.

Then a second PCR, running about 6 to 12 cycles, was carried out with a sample-barcoded 5' primer and a J-beta primer mix. TCRdb re-derived calls from the 5' RACE reads in MiXCR, one entry per CDR3 protein. The repertoire holds 600,000 to 900,000 distinct CDR3 sequences, 20% to 30% seen once, with around 3% in the top ten. Germline CDR1 SGHDN, CDR2 FVKESK. Trimming shortened V by 2 bases and J by 7 bases, and 9 bases separated the two germline ends. The CDR3 is 13 amino acids. This sample was shared with a second study, whose subject was T cells of mothers and their children. That report adds: According to the study, all extracted RNA entered cDNA synthesis at around 1.6 ug per 15 ul. Each mother yielded more than 9.5 million TCR beta CDR3 reads. Each child yielded roughly 2.9 million reads. Biologically related mothers and children overlapped slightly more than unrelated pairs, a non-significant difference.

The clonotype was recovered from a boy younger than 18 in good health. The chain carries TRBV14 and TRBJ2-1; D ambiguous. The sample was blood. This chain's CDR3 is CASSQKTGNEQFF. In DNA, the CDR3 is TGTGCCAGCAGCCAAAAAACCGGGAATGAGCAGTTCTTC.